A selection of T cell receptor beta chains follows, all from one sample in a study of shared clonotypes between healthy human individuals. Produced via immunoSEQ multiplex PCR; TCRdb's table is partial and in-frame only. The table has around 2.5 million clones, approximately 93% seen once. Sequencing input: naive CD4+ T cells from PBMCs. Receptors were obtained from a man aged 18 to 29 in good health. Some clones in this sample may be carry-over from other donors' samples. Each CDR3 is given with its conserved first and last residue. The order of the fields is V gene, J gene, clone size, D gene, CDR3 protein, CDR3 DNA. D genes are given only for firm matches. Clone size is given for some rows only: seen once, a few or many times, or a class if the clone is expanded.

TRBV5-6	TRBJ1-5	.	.	CASSRGRFPTGNQPQHF	TGTGCCAGCAGCCGGGGACGTTTCCCAACAGGCAATCAGCCCCAGCATTTT
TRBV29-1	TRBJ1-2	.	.	CSVDRDQEFGGYTF	TGCAGCGTTGACCGGGACCAGGAGTTCGGTGGCTACACCTTC
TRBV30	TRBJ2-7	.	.	CAWSVGAASYEQYF	TGTGCCTGGAGTGTAGGGGCGGCGTCCTATGAGCAGTACTTC
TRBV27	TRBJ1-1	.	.	CASSLSGGQLNTEAFF	TGTGCCAGCAGTTTATCGGGGGGGCAGCTGAACACTGAAGCTTTCTTT
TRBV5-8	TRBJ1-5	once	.	CASSFYLGENSNQPQHF	TGTGCCAGCAGCTTTTACTTAGGGGAAAATAGCAATCAGCCCCAGCATTTT
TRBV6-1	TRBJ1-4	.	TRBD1	CASSEAARGNEKLFF	TGTGCCAGCAGTGAAGCTGCCAGGGGGAATGAAAAACTGTTTTTT
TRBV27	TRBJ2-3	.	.	CASSLSRSTDTQYF	TGTGCCAGCAGTTTGAGCAGAAGCACAGATACGCAGTATTTT
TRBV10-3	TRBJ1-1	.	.	CAISTPANTEAFF	TGTGCCATCAGTACCCCAGCGAACACTGAAGCTTTCTTT
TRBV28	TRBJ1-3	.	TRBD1	CASSSASAGTGGIQIGNTIYF	TGTGCCAGCAGTTCCGCCTCCGCCGGGACAGGGGGCATACAGATCGGAAACACCATATATTTT
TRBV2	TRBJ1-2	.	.	CASTQERGYTF	TGTGCCAGTACACAGGAACGTGGCTACACCTTC
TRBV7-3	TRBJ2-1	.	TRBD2	CASSANPSGSYNEQFF	TGTGCCAGCAGCGCAAATCCTAGCGGATCCTACAATGAGCAGTTCTTC
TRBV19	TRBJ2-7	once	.	CASSGNTYYSYEQYF	TGTGCCAGTAGTGGAAATACGTATTACTCCTACGAGCAGTACTTC
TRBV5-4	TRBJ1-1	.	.	CASSSRQGEKVTEAFF	TGTGCCAGCAGCTCACGTCAGGGAGAAAAGGTCACTGAAGCTTTCTTT
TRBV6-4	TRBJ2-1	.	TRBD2	CASSDSPGLAGHNEQFF	TGTGCCAGCAGTGACTCGCCAGGACTAGCGGGTCACAATGAGCAGTTCTTC
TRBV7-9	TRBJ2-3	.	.	CASSPRAVSTDTQYF	TGTGCCAGCAGCCCACGGGCGGTGAGCACAGATACGCAGTATTTT
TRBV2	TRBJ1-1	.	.	CASSGEGGTEAFF	TGTGCCAGCAGTGGAGAGGGCGGCACTGAAGCTTTCTTT
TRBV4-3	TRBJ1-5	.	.	CASSQDSRTGNQPQHF	TGCGCCAGCAGCCAAGATTCAAGGACGGGCAATCAGCCCCAGCATTTT
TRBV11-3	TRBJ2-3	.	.	CASSLEGLADTQYF	TGTGCCAGCAGCTTAGAGGGGCTCGCAGATACGCAGTATTTT
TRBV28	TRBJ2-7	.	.	CASITGSGPLSYEQYF	TGTGCCAGCATCACCGGTTCCGGGCCGCTTAGCTACGAGCAGTACTTC
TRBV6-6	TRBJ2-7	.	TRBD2	CATQGGFTSGSYEQYF	TGTGCCACCCAAGGGGGTTTCACTAGCGGATCCTACGAGCAGTACTTC
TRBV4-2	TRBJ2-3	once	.	CASRYADTQYF	TGTGCCAGCAGGTACGCAGATACGCAGTATTTT
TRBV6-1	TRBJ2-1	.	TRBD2	CASSERSAGGINEQFF	TGTGCCAGCAGTGAAAGATCGGCGGGAGGGATCAATGAGCAGTTCTTC
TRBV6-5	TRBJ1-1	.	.	CASSRPRASYTEAFF	TGTGCCAGCAGTCGGCCCCGGGCCTCGTACACTGAAGCTTTCTTT
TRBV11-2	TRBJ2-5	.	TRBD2	CASTQVAGDGETQYF	TGTGCCAGCACCCAGGTAGCGGGAGACGGTGAGACCCAGTACTTC
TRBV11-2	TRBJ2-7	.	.	CASSSPGSSPYEQYF	TGTGCCAGCAGCTCCCCGGGTTCCTCGCCCTACGAGCAGTACTTC
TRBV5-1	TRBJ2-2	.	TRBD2	CASSPEPGPGGTGELFF	TGCGCCAGCAGCCCGGAACCGGGGCCGGGGGGTACCGGGGAGCTGTTTTTT
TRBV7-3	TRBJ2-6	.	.	CASSSNREGANVLTF	TGTGCCAGCAGCTCCAACAGGGAAGGGGCCAACGTCCTGACTTTC
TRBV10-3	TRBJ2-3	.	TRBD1	CAVQGAVDTQYF	TGTGCCGTCCAGGGGGCTGTAGATACGCAGTATTTT
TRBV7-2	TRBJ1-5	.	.	CASSLAGRLNQPQHF	TGTGCCAGCAGCTTAGCGGGCAGGTTAAATCAGCCCCAGCATTTT
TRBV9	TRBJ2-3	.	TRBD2	CASSVPTSGSTDTQYF	TGTGCCAGCAGCGTACCCACTAGCGGGAGTACAGATACGCAGTATTTT
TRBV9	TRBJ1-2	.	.	CASSSPPPGEGLYGYTF	TGTGCCAGCAGTAGTCCGCCCCCAGGGGAAGGGCTCTATGGCTACACCTTC
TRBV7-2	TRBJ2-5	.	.	CASSLDRGGETQYF	TGTGCCAGCAGCCTTGACAGGGGAGGGGAGACCCAGTACTTC
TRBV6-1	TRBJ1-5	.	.	CASRVMERLVPQHF	TGTGCCAGCAGGGTCATGGAACGATTAGTTCCCCAGCATTTT
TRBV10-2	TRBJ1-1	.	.	CASSESIPGNTEAFF	TGCGCCAGCAGTGAGTCGATTCCAGGGAACACTGAAGCTTTCTTT
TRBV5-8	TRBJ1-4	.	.	CASSIYLGVRNEKLFF	TGTGCCAGCAGCATCTATTTGGGTGTGCGGAATGAAAAACTGTTTTTT
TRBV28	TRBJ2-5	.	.	CASSVRETQYF	TGTGCCAGCAGTGTTCGGGAGACCCAGTACTTC
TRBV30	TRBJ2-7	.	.	CAWSVSRSSYEQYF	TGTGCCTGGAGTGTATCGCGGAGCTCCTACGAGCAGTACTTC
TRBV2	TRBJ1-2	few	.	CASSDPRGGGNYGYTF	TGTGCCAGCAGTGACCCCCGAGGGGGAGGAAACTATGGCTACACCTTC